Described below is a single T cell receptor (beta chain) sequence and its context. J lost 8 bases, V lost 5 bases, and 11 bases had no gene match. In germline, CDR1 is MNHEY, CDR2 SMNVEV (reference sequence). This CDR3 is built from 15 residues. The PCR ran on 60 Vbeta and 13 Jbeta primers. TCRdb's table, derived via immunoSEQ multiplex PCR, lists solely in-frame clones and lacks some. Found here are some 130,000 clones, around 80% of them singletons; the top ten hold 4.5% to 5%. The data derive from a study of cytomegalovirus exposure and HLA in healthy donors. The receptor was isolated from a man younger than 40 in good health. This chain uses TRBV27 with TRBJ1-2; 10 bases align to TRBD1. Sample: PBMCs. In nucleotides, the CDR3 is TGTGCCAGCAGTCCCACCGGGACAGGGGCTTGGGGCTACACCTTC. As protein: CASSPTGTGAWGYTF.